The entry below gives a single T cell receptor (beta chain) sequence along with its context. This entry comes from a study of blood T cell repertoires in COVID-19. Overall study: Whether acute or convalescent, the COVID-19 samples came from the United States, Italy and Spain.

Original analysis: Quantification of nucleated cells was approximated via reference gene primer amplification. Clones were sequenced by immunoSEQ multiplex PCR, and TCRdb holds only the in-frame ones, with some missing. V, J and clone size derive from that table, while D and trimming were established from the DNA sequence. The sample comprises fewer than 250,000 clones, roughly 86% of which are singletons, and more than 4% rests with the top ten. Trimming took 6 bases from V and 8 from J, leaving 16 bases between them. The CDR3 runs 13 residues. The rearrangement uses TRBV12-3 or TRBV12-4 and TRBJ1-2; tentative D call: TRBD1 (6 bases). Sequencing was carried out using peripheral blood. The clonotype was recovered from a man aged 45-60 years with acute or convalescent COVID-19. The CDR3 nucleotides read TGTGCCAGCAGCCCCCAATCAGGGGACGGCTACACCTTC. It yields the protein CASSPQSGDGYTF.